Following are 15 T cell receptor beta chains from one sample sequenced in a study of somatic mutations in cytotoxic T cells in rheumatoid arthritis. Produced via immunoSEQ multiplex PCR; TCRdb's table is partial and in-frame only. The data show 15,000 to 20,000 clones, 82% seen once. Sequencing used CD8+ T cells sorted from blood. Source of these receptors: a woman aged 45-65 years with rheumatoid arthritis.

The chain links TRBV13 to TRBJ1-2; D might be TRBD1 (6 bases). The CDR3 length is 17 residues. Trimming left V 4 bases short and J 3 bases short, with 21 bases between. Germline V gives CDR1 PRHDT, CDR2 FYEKMQ (reference sequence). The CDR3 DNA reads TGTGCCAGCAGCTGGGGGGGAGGGGGTGCGGAGGACTATGGCTACACCTTC. Its translation is CASSWGGGGAEDYGYTF. The full variable domain, with the rest looked up from reference TRBV13 and TRBJ1-2, is AAGVIQSPRHLIKEKRETATLKCYPIPRHDTVYWYQQGPGQDPQFLISFYEKMQSDKGSIPDRFSAQQFSDYHSELNMSSLELGDSALYFCASSWGGGGAEDYGYTFGSGTRLTVV.

The CDR3 DNA reads as TGTGCCAGCAGCTTCTCCCGGAATACGCAGTATTTT. Translated: CASSFSRNTQYF. This chain uses TRBV13 with TRBJ2-3; D is undetermined. Germline V CDR1 and CDR2: PRHDT, FYEKMQ (reference sequence). The V end lost 3 bases, the J end lost 7 bases, and 8 bases lay between the germline ends. This CDR3 comprises 12 residues.

V and J are TRBV9 and TRBJ2-3; 9 bases agree with TRBD2. The CDR3 is made up of 14 amino acids. Germline V gene lookup returns CDR1 SGDLS and CDR2 YYNGEE. The V and J ends lost 4 bases and 2 bases, in that order; junction bases with no gene match: 2. The CDR3 DNA reads TGTGCCAGCAGCCTAGCGGGGTCCACAGATACGCAGTATTTT. Its protein is CASSLAGSTDTQYF.

The V gene is TRBV6-1, the J gene TRBJ2-1; 8 bases align to TRBD1. Trimming cost V 7 bases and J 6 bases; bases outside gene matches: 5. This CDR3 contains 13 residues. Germline CDR1 and CDR2: MNHNS and SASEGT. This CDR3 is CASTGTGLNEQFF. CDR3 in DNA: TGTGCCAGCACCGGGACAGGACTCAATGAGCAGTTCTTC.

This chain uses TRBV27 with TRBJ1-1, with D maybe TRBD1 (5 bases). The CDR3 extends over 15 amino acids. Germline CDR1 MNHEY, CDR2 SMNVEV (reference sequence). The V end was cut by 7 bases, the J end by 1 base, with 16 bases between. The CDR3 sequence is CASKARGIWNTEAFF. DNA of the CDR3: TGTGCCAGCAAAGCCCGGGGGATTTGGAACACTGAAGCTTTCTTT.

This clone came up once. This sequence joins TRBV11-2 and TRBJ2-7; 11 positions match TRBD1. This CDR3 spans 14 amino acids. Germline-derived CDR1 and CDR2 are SGHAT and FQNNGV. V dropped 4 bases and J dropped 6; count of bases not matched to a gene: 5. The CDR3 here is CASSSGQGAIEQYF. CDR3 in DNA: TGTGCCAGCAGCTCCGGACAGGGGGCGATCGAGCAGTACTTC.

This clone was observed a handful of times. Other DNA sequences within the sample encode an identical CDR3. The chain couples TRBV19 to TRBJ1-1; a weak D match, TRBD1 (5 bases). The V end was cut by 6 bases, the J end by 3 bases, with 17 bases between. CDR3 size: 15 residues. CDR1 is LNHDA and CDR2 is SQIVND in the germline V gene (reference sequence). DNA of the CDR3: TGTGCCAGTAGCACTAAAGGGGCGAGGGACACTGAAGCTTTCTTT. This codes for CASSTKGARDTEAFF.

The chain employs TRBV15 and TRBJ2-1, with D tentatively TRBD1 (6 bases). V lost 2 bases and J 3 bases, leaving 8 bases between the germline ends. From germline, CDR1 is LNHNV and CDR2 YYDKDF (reference sequence). This CDR3 contains 14 residues. This CDR3 is CATSRSDSYNEQFF. The DNA for the CDR3 is TGTGCCACCAGCAGATCGGACAGCTACAATGAGCAGTTCTTC.

The J gene is TRBJ2-7, the V gene TRBV14; the D gene is possibly TRBD1 (6 bases). CDR1 and CDR2 (germline): SGHDN, FVKESK. The CDR3 contains 15 residues. Between the trimmed V and J ends, which lost 1 base and 3 bases, there was a span of 13 bases. CDR3 nucleotide sequence: TGTGCCAGCAGCCAAGTACAGGGAATAAGCTACGAGCAGTACTTC. Its protein is CASSQVQGISYEQYF.

The rearrangement links TRBV6-5 to TRBJ1-4, with 7 bases that match TRBD1. CDR1 is MNHEY and CDR2 is SVGAGI in the germline V gene. The CDR3 has 14 residues. After removal of 2 bases from V and 6 bases from J, the junction contained 3 bases not matched to a gene. The CDR3 is CASSYSQGDEKLFF. For the CDR3, the DNA is TGTGCCAGCAGTTACAGTCAGGGGGATGAAAAACTGTTTTTT.

The chain couples TRBV15 to TRBJ2-5, with 11 bases aligning to TRBD2. V shed 3 bases and J 5 bases; nucleotides not matched to a gene: 8. Per the germline V gene, CDR1 is LNHNV and CDR2 is YYDKDF (reference sequence). This CDR3 is built from 16 residues. CDR3 DNA: TGTGCCACCAGCAGTACACTAGCGGGAGCTCAGGAGACCCAGTACTTC. As protein: CATSSTLAGAQETQYF.

The V gene is TRBV6-1, the J gene TRBJ2-1, with 10 bases fitting TRBD2. This CDR3 spans 15 amino acids. Germline V CDR1 and CDR2: MNHNS, SASEGT. V lost 3 bases, J lost 2 bases, and 1 base stayed unmatched. The CDR3 here is CASSDGTSAYNEQFF. CDR3 coding DNA: TGTGCCAGCAGTGACGGGACTAGCGCCTACAATGAGCAGTTCTTC.

This chain links TRBV14 with TRBJ2-3; a possible D gene is TRBD2 (6 bases). Trimming cost V 1 base and J 0 bases, with 14 bases left between them. This CDR3 comprises 17 residues. Per germline, CDR1 SGHDN and CDR2 FVKESK. CDR3 sequence reads: CASSQVGGTASTDTQYF. CDR3 DNA: TGTGCCAGCAGCCAAGTCGGGGGAACAGCTAGCACAGATACGCAGTATTTT.

This clone has just one count. The V call is TRBV14, the J call TRBJ2-7, with D possibly matching TRBD2 (6 bases). The length of the CDR3 is 15 residues. Per germline, CDR1 SGHDN and CDR2 FVKESK. The ends were cut back, 1 base at V and 0 bases at J, with 10 bases in the middle. This CDR3 reads CASSQVGGGSYEQYF. CDR3 coding DNA: TGTGCCAGCAGCCAAGTGGGGGGAGGCTCCTACGAGCAGTACTTC. The full variable domain, completed using reference TRBV14 and TRBJ2-7, is EAGVTQFPSHSVIEKGQTVTLRCDPISGHDNLYWYRRVMGKEIKFLLHFVKESKQDESGMPNNRFLAERTGGTYSTLKVQPAELEDSGVYFCASSQVGGGSYEQYFGPGTRLTVT.

This clone was found once. This chain joins TRBV5-1 and TRBJ2-5; maybe TRBD1 (5 bases). Germline V gene lookup returns CDR1 SGHRS and CDR2 YFSETQ. The CDR3 spans 15 residues. V gave up 4 bases and J gave up 2 bases, with 15 bases separating them. CDR3 amino acids: CASSTWGGEQETQYF. The CDR3 region has the DNA TGCGCCAGCAGCACATGGGGCGGAGAACAAGAGACCCAGTACTTC.